The clone carrying this T cell receptor beta chain occurred a few times. Antigen unknown. The data belong to a study of CD8+ T cells in alopecia areata. Overall study results and limits: Higher clonality was seen in lesional scalp than in normal scalp, especially in alopecia totalis/universalis.

Deletions cut 2 bases from V and 0 bases from J, with 13 bases between. CDR3 size: 15 residues. Germline V gene sequence: CDR1 SQVTM, CDR2 ANQGSEA. Sequencing templates came from extracted RNA that was reverse transcribed into cDNA. Assay: immunoSEQ multiplex PCR; the TCRdb copy retains only in-frame clones and omits some. In the table there are tens of thousands of clones, roughly half of which are singletons. The sample was NKG2D-high CD8+ T cells sorted from blood. V usage is TRBV29-1 and J usage is TRBJ1-2, with unresolved D. The TCR was taken from a human donor with alopecia areata. In nucleotides, the CDR3 is TGCAGCGTTGAATTCCCAAGTAAGACTAACTATGGCTACACCTTC. This gives the protein CSVEFPSKTNYGYTF.